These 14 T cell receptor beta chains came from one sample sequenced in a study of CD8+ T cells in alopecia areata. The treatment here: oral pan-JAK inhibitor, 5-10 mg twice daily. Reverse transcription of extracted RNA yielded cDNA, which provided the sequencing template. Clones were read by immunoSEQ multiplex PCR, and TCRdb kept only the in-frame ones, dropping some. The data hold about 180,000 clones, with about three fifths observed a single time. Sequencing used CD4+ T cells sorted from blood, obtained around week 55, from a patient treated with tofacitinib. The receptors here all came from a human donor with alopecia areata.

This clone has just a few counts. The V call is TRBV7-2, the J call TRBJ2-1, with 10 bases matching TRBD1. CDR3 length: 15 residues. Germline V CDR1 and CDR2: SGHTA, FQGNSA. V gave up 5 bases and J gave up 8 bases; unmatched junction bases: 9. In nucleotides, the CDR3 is TGTGCCAGCAGCCCGAGGGACAGGGGAAACGATGAGCAGTTCTTC. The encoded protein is CASSPRDRGNDEQFF.

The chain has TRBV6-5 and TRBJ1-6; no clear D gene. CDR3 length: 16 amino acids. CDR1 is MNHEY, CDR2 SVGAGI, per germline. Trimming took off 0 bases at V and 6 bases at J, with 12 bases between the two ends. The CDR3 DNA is TGTGCCAGCAGTTACTCGATAGGGCCGACTAATTCACCCCTCCACTTT. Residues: CASSYSIGPTNSPLHF.

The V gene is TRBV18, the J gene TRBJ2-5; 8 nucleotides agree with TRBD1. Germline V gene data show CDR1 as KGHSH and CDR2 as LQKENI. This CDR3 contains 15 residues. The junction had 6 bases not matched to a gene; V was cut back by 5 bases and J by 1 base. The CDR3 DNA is TGTGCCAGCTCAAGCAGGACAGGGACCCAAGAGACCCAGTACTTC. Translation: CASSSRTGTQETQYF.

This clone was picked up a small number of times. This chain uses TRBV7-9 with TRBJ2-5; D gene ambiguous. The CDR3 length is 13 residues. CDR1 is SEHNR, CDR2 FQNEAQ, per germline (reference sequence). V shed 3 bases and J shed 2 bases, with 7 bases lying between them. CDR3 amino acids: CASSFRIQETQYF. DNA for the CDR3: TGTGCCAGCAGCTTTCGCATACAAGAGACCCAGTACTTC.

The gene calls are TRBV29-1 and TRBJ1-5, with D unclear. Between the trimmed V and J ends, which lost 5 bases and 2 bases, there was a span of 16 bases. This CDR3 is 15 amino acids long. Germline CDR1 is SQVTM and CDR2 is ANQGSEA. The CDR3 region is CSVCPRGRRNQPQHF. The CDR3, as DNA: TGCAGCGTTTGCCCTCGAGGGAGGCGCAATCAGCCCCAGCATTTT.

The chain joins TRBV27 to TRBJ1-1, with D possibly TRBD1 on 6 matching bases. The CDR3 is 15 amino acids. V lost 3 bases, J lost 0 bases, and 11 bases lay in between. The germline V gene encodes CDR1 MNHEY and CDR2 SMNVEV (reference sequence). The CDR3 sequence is CASSFHRVVNTEAFF. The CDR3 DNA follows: TGTGCCAGCAGTTTCCACAGGGTGGTGAACACTGAAGCTTTCTTT.

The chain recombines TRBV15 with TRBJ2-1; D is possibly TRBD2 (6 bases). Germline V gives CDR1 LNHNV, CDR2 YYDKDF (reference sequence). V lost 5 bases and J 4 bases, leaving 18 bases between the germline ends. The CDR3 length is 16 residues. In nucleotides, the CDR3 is TGTGCCACCAGCTGGGGGACTGCCGCGCGATACAATGAGCAGTTCTTC. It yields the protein CATSWGTAARYNEQFF.

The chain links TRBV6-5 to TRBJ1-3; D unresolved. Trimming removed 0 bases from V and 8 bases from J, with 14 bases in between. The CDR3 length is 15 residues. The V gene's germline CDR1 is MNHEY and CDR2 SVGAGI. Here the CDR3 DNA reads TGTGCCAGCAGTTACTCGCGAGGGTTCGAGGACACCATATATTTT. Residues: CASSYSRGFEDTIYF.

For the CDR3, the DNA is TGTGCCAGCAGCCCCCCAGGTGGTCACACTGAAGCTTTCTTT. Protein sequence: CASSPPGGHTEAFF. The genes are TRBV9 and TRBJ1-1; D call uncertain. Trimming took off 4 bases at V and 3 bases at J, with 13 bases between the two ends. The CDR3 is 14 residues long. The germline V gene encodes CDR1 SGDLS and CDR2 YYNGEE.

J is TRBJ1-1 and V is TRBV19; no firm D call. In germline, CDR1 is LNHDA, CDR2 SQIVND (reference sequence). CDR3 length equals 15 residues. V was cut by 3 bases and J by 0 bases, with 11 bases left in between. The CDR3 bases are TGTGCCAGTAGTATCCCGGGCAGATTGAACACTGAAGCTTTCTTT. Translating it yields CASSIPGRLNTEAFF.

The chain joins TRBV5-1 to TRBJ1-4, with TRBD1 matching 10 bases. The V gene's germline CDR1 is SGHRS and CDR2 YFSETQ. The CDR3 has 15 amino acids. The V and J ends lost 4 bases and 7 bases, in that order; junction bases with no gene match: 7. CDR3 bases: TGCGCCAGCAGCCTGTCGGGACAGGGGTGTGAAAAACTGTTTTTT. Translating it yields CASSLSGQGCEKLFF.

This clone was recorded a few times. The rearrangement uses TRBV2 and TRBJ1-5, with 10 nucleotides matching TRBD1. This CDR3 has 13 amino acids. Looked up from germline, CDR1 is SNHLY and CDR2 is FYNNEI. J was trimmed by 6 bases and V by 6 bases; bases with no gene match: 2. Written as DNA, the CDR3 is TGTGCCAGCAGGACAGGGGGCTCTCAGCCCCAGCATTTT. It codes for CASRTGGSQPQHF.

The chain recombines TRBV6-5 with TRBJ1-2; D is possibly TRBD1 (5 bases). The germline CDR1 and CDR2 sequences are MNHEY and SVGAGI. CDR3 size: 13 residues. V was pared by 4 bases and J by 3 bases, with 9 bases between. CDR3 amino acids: CASSSDRDYGYTF. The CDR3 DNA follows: TGTGCCAGCAGTTCCGACAGAGACTATGGCTACACCTTC.

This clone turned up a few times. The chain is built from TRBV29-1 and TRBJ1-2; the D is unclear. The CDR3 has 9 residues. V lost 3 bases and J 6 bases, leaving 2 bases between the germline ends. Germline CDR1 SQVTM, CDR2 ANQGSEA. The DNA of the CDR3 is TGCAGCGTTGATAATGGCTACACCTTC. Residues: CSVDNGYTF. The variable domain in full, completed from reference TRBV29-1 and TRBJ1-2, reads SAVISQKPSRDICQRGTSLTIQCQVDSQVTMMFWYRQQPGQSLTLIATANQGSEATYESGFVIDKFPISRPNLTFSTLTVSNMSPEDSSIYLCSVDNGYTFGSGTRLTVV.